The present TCR beta chain was sequenced within a study of blood T cell repertoires in COVID-19. In the study overall: From T cells, B-cell-depleted T cells, or PBMCs came the material, which was cDNA or gDNA.

The germline CDR1 and CDR2 sequences are MNHEY and SVGAGI. The CDR3 extends over 13 amino acids. Trimming took off 1 base at V and 5 bases at J, with 8 bases between the two ends. Study processing details: Estimation of nucleated cell counts was performed using reference gene primer amplification. Here immunoSEQ multiplex PCR was the method, and the copy in TCRdb shows in-frame clones only, minus some. V and J calls and clone size follow that table, whereas D and trimming were derived from the DNA. Found here are some 290,000 clones, approximately 86% of them singletons; the top ten hold 3.6%. The receptor was derived from a man in his late teens or twenties with active or convalescent COVID-19. The sequenced sample consisted of peripheral blood. This chain connects TRBV6-5 to TRBJ2-5; D is unresolved. The CDR3 protein is CASSYLVSETQYF. The CDR3 nucleotides read TGTGCCAGCAGTTACTTGGTGAGCGAGACCCAGTACTTC.